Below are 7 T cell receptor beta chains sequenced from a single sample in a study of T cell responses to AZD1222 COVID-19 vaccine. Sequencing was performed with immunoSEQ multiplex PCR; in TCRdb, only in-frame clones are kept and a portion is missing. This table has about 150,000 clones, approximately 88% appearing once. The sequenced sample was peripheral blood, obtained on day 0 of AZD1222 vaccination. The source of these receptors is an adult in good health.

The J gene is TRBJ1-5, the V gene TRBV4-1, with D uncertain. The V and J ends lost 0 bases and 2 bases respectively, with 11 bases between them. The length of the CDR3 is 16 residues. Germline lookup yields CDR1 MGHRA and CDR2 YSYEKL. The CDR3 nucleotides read TGCGCCAGCAGCCAAGAGGGCAGGTGGGGCAATCAGCCCCAGCATTTT. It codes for CASSQEGRWGNQPQHF.

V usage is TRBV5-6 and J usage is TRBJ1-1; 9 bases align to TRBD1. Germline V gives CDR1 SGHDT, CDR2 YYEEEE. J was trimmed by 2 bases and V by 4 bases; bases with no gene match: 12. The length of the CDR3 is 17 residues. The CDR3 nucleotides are TGTGCCAGCAGCCCGTGGACAGGGGCGACCTTTAACACTGAAGCTTTCTTT. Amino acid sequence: CASSPWTGATFNTEAFF.

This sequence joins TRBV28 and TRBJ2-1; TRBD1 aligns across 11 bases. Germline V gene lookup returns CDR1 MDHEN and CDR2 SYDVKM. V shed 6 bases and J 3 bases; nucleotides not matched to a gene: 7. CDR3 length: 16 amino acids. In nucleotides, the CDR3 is TGTGCCAGCAGCCAGCCGGGACAGGGGGACTACAATGAGCAGTTCTTC. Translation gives CASSQPGQGDYNEQFF.

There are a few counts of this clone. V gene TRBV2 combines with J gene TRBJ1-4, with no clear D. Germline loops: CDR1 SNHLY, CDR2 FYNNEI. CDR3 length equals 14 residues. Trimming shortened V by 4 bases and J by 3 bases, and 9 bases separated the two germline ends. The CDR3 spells CASSVGGANEKLFF. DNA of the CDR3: TGTGCCAGCAGTGTAGGAGGAGCTAATGAAAAACTGTTTTTT. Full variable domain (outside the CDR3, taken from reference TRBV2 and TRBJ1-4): EPEVTQTPSHQVTQMGQEVILRCVPISNHLYFYWYRQILGQKVEFLVSFYNNEISEKSEIFDDQFSVERPDGSNFTLKIRSTKLEDSAMYFCASSVGGANEKLFFGSGTQLSVL.

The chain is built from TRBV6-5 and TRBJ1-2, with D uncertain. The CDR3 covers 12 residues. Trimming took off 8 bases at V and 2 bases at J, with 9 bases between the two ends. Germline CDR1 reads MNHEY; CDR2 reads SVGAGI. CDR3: CASGVFNYGYTF. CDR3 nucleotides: TGTGCCAGCGGGGTTTTCAACTATGGCTACACCTTC.

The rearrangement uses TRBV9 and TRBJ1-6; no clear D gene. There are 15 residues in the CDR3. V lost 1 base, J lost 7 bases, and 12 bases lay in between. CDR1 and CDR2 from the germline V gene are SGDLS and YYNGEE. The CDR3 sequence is CASSVQGSENSPLHF. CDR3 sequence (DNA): TGTGCCAGCAGCGTACAAGGCAGCGAGAATTCACCCCTCCACTTT.

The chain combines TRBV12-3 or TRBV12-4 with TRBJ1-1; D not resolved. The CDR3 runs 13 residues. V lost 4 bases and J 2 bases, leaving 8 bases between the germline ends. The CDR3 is CASSSQPNTEAFF. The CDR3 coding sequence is TGTGCCAGCAGTTCTCAGCCTAACACTGAAGCTTTCTTT.